This passage covers 12 T cell receptor beta chains from one sample sequenced in a study of blood T cell repertoires in COVID-19. TCRdb's copy holds only in-frame clones and misses some; the assay was immunoSEQ multiplex PCR. This sample has 350,000 to 400,000 clones, with about 90% found just once. What was sequenced was peripheral blood. The receptors were sampled from a man between 18 and 35 years old with active or convalescent COVID-19.

The rearrangement uses TRBV7-2 and TRBJ2-3; D is perhaps TRBD1 (5 bases). The CDR3 is 15 amino acids. The V end was cut by 5 bases, the J end by 3 bases, with 15 bases between. Germline values: CDR1 SGHTA, CDR2 FQGNSA. Here the CDR3 reads CASSTGGAGTDTQYF. The CDR3 bases are TGTGCCAGCAGCACCGGTGGGGCCGGGACAGATACGCAGTATTTT.

Only a few counts were recorded for this clone. V and J are TRBV19 and TRBJ1-5; 8 positions match TRBD1. The V segment lost 0 bases and the J segment 7 bases; nucleotides outside the gene matches: 17. The CDR3 is 19 residues long. CDR1 and CDR2 (germline): LNHDA, SQIVND (reference sequence). The CDR3 protein is CASSIDPARSTGGGQPQHF. CDR3 DNA sequence: TGTGCCAGTAGTATAGATCCCGCTCGGAGTACAGGGGGGGGGCAGCCCCAGCATTTT.

Here the CDR3 reads CASSNEVTQYF. The CDR3 DNA is TGTGCCAGCAGTAACGAGGTAACCCAGTACTTC. The rearrangement joins TRBV12-3 or TRBV12-4 to TRBJ2-5, with D unclear. The V gene lost 5 bases and the J gene lost 8 bases, with 9 bases spanning the gap. This CDR3 comprises 11 residues.

This clone was detected only once. The chain recombines TRBV6-2 or TRBV6-3 with TRBJ1-2, with a weak D call TRBD1 (5 bases). Trimming cost V 2 bases and J 0 bases, with 16 bases left between them. The CDR3 covers 17 residues. CDR1 and CDR2 from the germline V gene are MNHEY and SVGEGT. The CDR3 region has the DNA TGTGCCAGCAGTTACCGACCCCGGACACGGACTAACTATGGCTACACCTTC. Encoded protein: CASSYRPRTRTNYGYTF.

The chain employs TRBV6-6 and TRBJ2-7; D might be TRBD1 (6 bases). This CDR3 comprises 13 residues. Germline V gene sequence: CDR1 MNHNY, CDR2 SVGAGI (reference sequence). Deletions cut 4 bases from V and 0 bases from J, with 7 bases between. CDR3 sequence: CASSSTGSYEQYF. In nucleotides, the CDR3 is TGTGCCAGCAGTTCGACAGGCTCCTACGAGCAGTACTTC.

The chain joins TRBV4-3 to TRBJ1-2; D may be TRBD1 (5 bases). Trimming removed 0 bases at V and 0 bases at J, with 11 bases between. The CDR3 covers 16 residues. The V gene's germline CDR1 is LGHNA and CDR2 YSLEER. CDR3 nucleotide sequence: TGCGCCAGCAGCCAAGAGCAGGGTGAAGCTAACTATGGCTACACCTTC. This gives the protein CASSQEQGEANYGYTF.

The V and J genes are TRBV19 and TRBJ1-2; TRBD1 might be the D (5 bases). CDR1 is LNHDA and CDR2 is SQIVND in the germline V gene (reference sequence). The V and J ends lost 2 bases and 4 bases respectively, with 20 bases between them. The length of the CDR3 is 17 residues. Written as DNA, the CDR3 is TGTGCCAGTAGTATAAGCGGGGGACGGGTTCGGGTCTATGGCTACACCTTC. It codes for CASSISGGRVRVYGYTF.

The chain couples TRBV6-5 to TRBJ2-7; 10 nucleotides match TRBD2. The length of the CDR3 is 13 residues. J gave up 3 bases and V 6 bases, and 2 bases lay outside the gene matches. Germline V gene lookup returns CDR1 MNHEY and CDR2 SVGAGI. The CDR3: CASRLAGIYEQYF. The CDR3 bases are TGTGCCAGCAGACTAGCGGGAATCTACGAGCAGTACTTC.

This chain uses TRBV6-2 or TRBV6-3 with TRBJ1-1; D ambiguous. The V end lost 2 bases, the J end lost 7 bases, and 11 bases lay between the germline ends. The length of the CDR3 is 13 residues. Per germline, CDR1 MNHEY and CDR2 SVGEGT. The CDR3: CASSYGGGGEAFF. Written as DNA, the CDR3 is TGTGCCAGCAGTTACGGCGGAGGAGGTGAAGCTTTCTTT.

The V and J genes are TRBV6-2 or TRBV6-3 and TRBJ2-5; 9 nucleotides match TRBD2. V lost 0 bases, J lost 5 bases, and 7 bases stayed unmatched. The germline gives CDR1 MNHEY, CDR2 SVGEGT. This CDR3 contains 16 residues. The CDR3 DNA sequence: TGTGCCAGCAGTTACTCGGGTGAGCGGGAGGTTGAGACCCAGTACTTC. Translating it yields CASSYSGEREVETQYF.

The rearrangement links TRBV4-3 to TRBJ1-4; D might be TRBD1 (6 bases). Trimming took 4 bases from V and 4 from J, leaving 19 bases between them. The CDR3 covers 17 residues. CDR1 and CDR2 from the germline V gene are LGHNA and YSLEER. The CDR3 sequence: CASSPRGGRGGNEKLFF. The CDR3 coding sequence is TGCGCCAGCAGCCCTCGTGGAGGGAGGGGGGGTAATGAAAAACTGTTTTTT.

The CDR3 reads CASSQDLEGPYREQYF. The CDR3 DNA reads as TGTGCCAGCAGCCAAGATTTGGAGGGACCCTATCGTGAGCAGTACTTC. The V and J genes are TRBV3-1 (or the pseudogene TRBV3-2) and TRBJ2-7; possible D gene TRBD2, 6 bases. Per germline, CDR1 LGHDT and CDR2 YNNKEL (reference sequence). Deletions cut 0 bases from V and 7 bases from J, with 19 bases between. The CDR3 spans 16 residues.